The 29 T cell receptor beta chains presented below share a single source sample, sequenced in a study of PD-L1 blockade in urothelial cancer. Profiling relied on immunoSEQ multiplex PCR, and the TCRdb table lists in-frame clones only, not all of them. Of about 50,000 clones in the sample, approximately 85% are singletons; the top ten hold 1.9%. Time point denoted: peripheral blood 6 weeks after treatment start. Sample: PBMCs, taken around atezolizumab (anti-PD-L1) treatment. The receptors derive from a man over 45 with urothelial cancer.

This clone was detected once. The same CDR3 arises from other DNA sequences in this sample as well. This rearrangement joins TRBV11-3 to TRBJ2-3; TRBD2 might be the D (6 bases). The V gene's germline CDR1 is SGHNT and CDR2 YENEEA. The CDR3 extends over 15 amino acids. Trimming took 6 bases from V and 8 from J, leaving 21 bases between them. Here the CDR3 reads CASSPGTSSTGTQYF. CDR3 in DNA: TGTGCCAGCAGTCCCGGGACTTCCAGCACGGGTACGCAGTATTTT.

The chain employs TRBV18 and TRBJ1-5, with D uncertain. The CDR3 consists of 14 residues. Germline lookup yields CDR1 KGHSH and CDR2 LQKENI. Trimming shortened V by 2 bases and J by 2 bases, and 7 bases separated the two germline ends. The CDR3: CASSPVEGNQPQHF. CDR3 nucleotides: TGTGCCAGCTCACCAGTGGAGGGCAATCAGCCCCAGCATTTT.

This clone occurred a few times. This chain links TRBV9 with TRBJ2-3; possibly TRBD1 for D (5 bases). The V end lost 4 bases, the J end lost 3 bases, and 15 bases lay between the germline ends. This CDR3 is built from 15 residues. Germline CDR1 is SGDLS and CDR2 is YYNGEE. The CDR3 spells CASSFSGSRTDTQYF. The CDR3 coding sequence is TGTGCCAGCAGCTTCTCAGGGTCTAGGACAGATACGCAGTATTTT.

This chain uses TRBV19 with TRBJ2-7; 8 bases map to TRBD2. The V and J ends lost 5 bases and 2 bases, in that order; junction bases with no gene match: 11. Germline CDR1 is LNHDA and CDR2 is SQIVND (reference sequence). The length of the CDR3 is 16 residues. The CDR3 sequence is CASSVAGTSSPYEQYF. CDR3 DNA sequence: TGTGCCAGTAGTGTAGCGGGAACATCCTCCCCCTACGAGCAGTACTTC.

The chain joins TRBV6-1 to TRBJ2-7; the D is unclear. The CDR3 loop spans 10 amino acids. Germline lookup yields CDR1 MNHNS and CDR2 SASEGT. Trimming cost V 8 bases and J 9 bases, with 11 bases left between them. In DNA, the CDR3 is TGTGCCAGCTCCATTTCGGTGCAGTACTTC. Protein product: CASSISVQYF.

Note on this clone: Compared with germline, one end of the junction differs, possibly owing to a read error. This sequence joins TRBV7-7 and TRBJ2-3; 10 bases are shared with TRBD2. The CDR3 loop spans 13 amino acids. Germline values: CDR1 SSHAT, CDR2 FNYEAQ (reference sequence). The CDR3 sequence: CASSFTSGDLRYF. CDR3 DNA: TGTGCTAGCAGCTTCACTAGCGGGGACCTTCGATATTTT.

This clone has only a few counts. The rearrangement joins TRBV7-9 to TRBJ2-1; the match to TRBD2 covers 9 bases. The germline gives CDR1 SEHNR, CDR2 FQNEAQ (reference sequence). Trimming removed 10 bases from V and 2 bases from J; junction bases left unmatched: 3. The CDR3 has 13 residues. CDR3 bases: TGTGCCACCGGACTAGCGACCTACAATGAGCAGTTCTTC. This codes for CATGLATYNEQFF.

The chain employs TRBV2 and TRBJ2-5, with D uncertain. This CDR3 has 12 amino acids. Trimming cost V 10 bases and J 3 bases, with 12 bases left between them. The germline CDR1 and CDR2 sequences are SNHLY and FYNNEI. This CDR3 reads CANGVTEETQYF. In nucleotides, the CDR3 is TGTGCCAACGGAGTGACGGAAGAGACCCAGTACTTC.

The chain links TRBV19 to TRBJ1-5, with 7 bases lining up with TRBD1. V lost 3 bases and J lost 5; bases outside the gene matches: 7. Germline values: CDR1 LNHDA, CDR2 SQIVND (reference sequence). CDR3 length equals 15 residues. CDR3 coding DNA: TGTGCCAGTAGTATCAGGGGCCAGGGGGATCAGCCCCAGCATTTT. Translated, it gives CASSIRGQGDQPQHF.

The genes are TRBV5-1 and TRBJ1-1; 7 bases are shared with TRBD1. CDR3 length: 15 residues. The trim removed 4 bases at V and 0 bases at J, leaving 6 bases unmatched. Germline V gene data show CDR1 as SGHRS and CDR2 as YFSETQ. The CDR3 region has the DNA TGCGCCAGCAGCCACACGACAGGGTTGAACACTGAAGCTTTCTTT. Amino acids: CASSHTTGLNTEAFF. The variable domain in full, completed from reference TRBV5-1 and TRBJ1-1, reads KAGVTQTPRYLIKTRGQQVTLSCSPISGHRSVSWYQQTPGQGLQFLFEYFSETQRNKGNFPGRFSGRQFSNSRSEMNVSTLELGDSALYLCASSHTTGLNTEAFFGQGTRLTVV.

CDR3 bases: TGTGCCAGCAGCGTAGCTGGTACAGACTACGAGCAGTACTTC. Residues: CASSVAGTDYEQYF. The chain is built from TRBV9 and TRBJ2-7; no clear D. Germline values: CDR1 SGDLS, CDR2 YYNGEE. The CDR3 loop spans 14 amino acids. V was pared by 0 bases and J by 3 bases, with 10 bases between.

V usage is TRBV5-1 and J usage is TRBJ2-7; D unclear. CDR3 length: 13 residues. V lost 0 bases and J 7 bases, leaving 11 bases between the germline ends. Germline loops: CDR1 SGHRS, CDR2 YFSETQ. CDR3 in DNA: TGCGCCAGCAGCTTGGTCGTGGCGCGGGAGCAGTACTTC. Amino acid sequence: CASSLVVAREQYF.

The rearrangement joins TRBV5-1 to TRBJ2-3, with D unresolved. The CDR3 covers 14 residues. V lost 4 bases, J lost 0 bases, and 9 bases lay in between. Germline V CDR1 and CDR2: SGHRS, YFSETQ. The CDR3 region has the DNA TGCGCCAGCAGCCCGTATTCGAGCACAGATACGCAGTATTTT. Amino acid sequence: CASSPYSSTDTQYF.

The chain recombines TRBV6-4 with TRBJ2-1, with 7 nucleotides matching TRBD2. This CDR3 spans 15 amino acids. The J segment lost 2 bases and the V segment lost 3 bases, leaving 4 bases of the junction unmatched. The germline CDR1 and CDR2 sequences are MRHNA and SNTAGT. The CDR3 protein is CASSDSSGPYNEQFF. CDR3 nucleotides: TGTGCCAGCAGTGATTCTAGCGGACCCTACAATGAGCAGTTCTTC.

The chain links TRBV9 to TRBJ2-2; 9 bases fit TRBD1. Germline V gene data show CDR1 as SGDLS and CDR2 as YYNGEE. Trimming took 0 bases from V and 0 from J; bases not matched to a gene: 3. This CDR3 has 17 amino acids. The DNA for the CDR3 is TGTGCCAGCAGCGTAGGAACAGGGGGCGCGAACACCGGGGAGCTGTTTTTT. Translation gives CASSVGTGGANTGELFF.

The rearrangement uses TRBV27 and TRBJ2-7; 8 bases fit TRBD1. The CDR3 extends over 15 amino acids. V gave up 4 bases and J gave up 4 bases; unmatched junction bases: 9. CDR1 is MNHEY, CDR2 SMNVEV, per germline (reference sequence). DNA of the CDR3: TGTGCCAGCAGTTCCCGGGGGACAGGACCGTACGAGCAGTACTTC. Its protein product is CASSSRGTGPYEQYF.

V gene TRBV10-1 combines with J gene TRBJ2-1, with 9 bases lining up with TRBD1. The CDR3 runs to 16 residues. Germline loops: CDR1 WNHNN, CDR2 SYGVQD (reference sequence). The trim removed 0 bases at V and 4 bases at J, leaving 4 bases unmatched. CDR3 region: CASSESTGQGYNEQFF. CDR3 bases: TGCGCCAGCAGTGAGTCAACCGGACAGGGGTACAATGAGCAGTTCTTC.

The sample holds one count of this clone. The chain recombines TRBV9 with TRBJ2-1; D call uncertain. The CDR3 is 15 residues long. Germline V lookup: CDR1 SGDLS, CDR2 YYNGEE. V lost 0 bases and J 11 bases, leaving 18 bases between the germline ends. The CDR3 here is CASSVATERGLKQFF. The DNA of the CDR3 is TGTGCCAGCAGCGTAGCTACGGAGAGAGGTCTCAAGCAGTTCTTC.

This chain uses TRBV2 with TRBJ2-3; perhaps TRBD2 as D (5 bases). There are 15 residues in the CDR3. Trimming left V 9 bases short and J 4 bases short, with 20 bases between. Looked up from germline, CDR1 is SNHLY and CDR2 is FYNNEI. The CDR3 region has the DNA TGTGCCAGTGCCGAGGGTTCCAGTCGGGCAGATACGCAGTATTTT. Its translation is CASAEGSSRADTQYF.

This chain connects TRBV2 to TRBJ2-6; 8 bases align to TRBD2. J lost 3 bases, V lost 7 bases, and 8 bases had no gene match. Germline-derived CDR1 and CDR2 are SNHLY and FYNNEI. There are 16 residues in the CDR3. In DNA form, the CDR3 reads TGTGCCAGCACCCCGGGGGGGGTTTATGGGGCCAACGTCCTGACTTTC. This translates into CASTPGGVYGANVLTF.

On this clone itself: At one end, the junction sequence differs from germline, possibly due to a read error. The gene calls are TRBV7-9 and TRBJ2-3; a weak D match, TRBD1 (6 bases). Germline loops: CDR1 SEHNR, CDR2 FQNEAQ (reference sequence). The CDR3 loop spans 12 amino acids. CDR3 coding DNA: TGTGCCAGCAGCAAAGTTGGGGGCCTTCAGTCTTTT. Amino acid sequence: CASSKVGGLQSF.

This clone has just a few counts. The chain links TRBV5-6 to TRBJ2-3; D may be TRBD2 (7 bases). V shed 5 bases and J shed 2 bases, with 18 bases lying between them. Germline V gives CDR1 SGHDT, CDR2 YYEEEE. CDR3 length equals 16 residues. CDR3 region: CASSPTGGQYTDTQYF. The DNA of the CDR3 is TGTGCCAGCAGTCCCACCGGGGGGCAGTACACAGATACGCAGTATTTT.

J is TRBJ2-1 and V is TRBV29-1, with TRBD1 matching over 7 bases. The germline CDR1 and CDR2 sequences are SQVTM and ANQGSEA. Unmatched junction bases numbered 15, after V lost 7 bases and J lost 6 bases. The CDR3 extends over 15 amino acids. This CDR3 is CSAYRGSGVGNEQFF. CDR3 sequence (DNA): TGCAGCGCCTACAGGGGTTCAGGGGTAGGCAATGAGCAGTTCTTC.

In this sample, this clone turned up a few times. The chain uses TRBV7-8 and TRBJ2-7; 7 positions match TRBD2. The germline gives CDR1 SGHVS, CDR2 FQNEAQ. J was trimmed by 0 bases and V by 5 bases; bases with no gene match: 7. The CDR3 covers 15 residues. The CDR3 is CASSLGEGGSYEQYF. Written as DNA, the CDR3 is TGTGCCAGCAGCCTGGGGGAGGGAGGCTCCTACGAGCAGTACTTC.

This clone was recorded once. V usage is TRBV2 and J usage is TRBJ1-3, with TRBD1 identical over 9 bases. V gave up 8 bases and J gave up 2 bases; unmatched junction bases: 4. The CDR3 consists of 14 residues. Germline V gene data show CDR1 as SNHLY and CDR2 as FYNNEI. The CDR3 nucleotides are TGTGCCAGCGGACGACAGGGGGCTGGAAACACCATATATTTT. Its translation: CASGRQGAGNTIYF.

The chain links TRBV7-2 to TRBJ2-2; the match to TRBD1 covers 8 bases. V was pared by 5 bases and J by 5 bases, with 7 bases of the junction left unmatched. Germline V gives CDR1 SGHTA, CDR2 FQGNSA. The CDR3 is 15 residues long. The CDR3 loop reads CASSQRQGKTGELFF. For the CDR3, the DNA is TGTGCCAGCAGCCAGAGACAGGGGAAGACCGGGGAGCTGTTTTTT. Full variable domain (remainder filled in from reference TRBV7-2 and TRBJ2-2): GAGVSQSPSNKVTEKGKDVELRCDPISGHTALYWYRQSLGQGLEFLIYFQGNSAPDKSGLPSDRFSAERTGGSVSTLTIQRTQQEDSAVYLCASSQRQGKTGELFFGEGSRLTVL.

This chain connects TRBV4-3 to TRBJ2-3, with 10 bases aligning to TRBD2. Germline V lookup: CDR1 LGHNA, CDR2 YSLEER. The CDR3 totals 16 residues. With V trimmed by 4 bases and J by 4 bases, 8 bases remained unmatched. The CDR3, as DNA: TGCGCCAGCAGCCCCCGGGAGCGGGGGGGCGCAGATACGCAGTATTTT. The encoded protein is CASSPRERGGADTQYF.

The rearrangement links TRBV9 to TRBJ2-7, with 10 bases aligning to TRBD1. Germline V lookup: CDR1 SGDLS, CDR2 YYNGEE. Trimming cost V 3 bases and J 7 bases; bases outside gene matches: 7. CDR3 size: 14 residues. The DNA for the CDR3 is TGTGCCAGCAGCGGAAGACAGGGGGCTGGAGAGCAGTACTTC. As protein: CASSGRQGAGEQYF.

The chain combines TRBV9 with TRBJ1-1; tentative D call: TRBD1 (6 bases). CDR1 is SGDLS and CDR2 is YYNGEE in the germline V gene. V lost 4 bases, J lost 1 base, and 20 bases lay in between. The CDR3 is 17 amino acids. CDR3 nucleotide sequence: TGTGCCAGCAGCCCAAATCCGGGGACGACAGGGAACACTGAAGCTTTCTTT. The encoded protein is CASSPNPGTTGNTEAFF.